The 23 T cell receptor beta chains below were found in one sample sequenced in a study of blood T cell repertoires in COVID-19. TCRdb keeps only in-frame clones here, not all; method: immunoSEQ multiplex PCR. The sample lists hundreds of thousands of clones, 70% to 90% occurring once. The sequencing input was peripheral blood. The source is a man at least 80 years old with acute or convalescent COVID-19.

The CDR3 spells CASRPLMGSGNNEQFF. The CDR3 DNA reads TGTGCCAGCAGACCCCTTATGGGTAGCGGGAACAATGAGCAGTTCTTC. The gene calls are TRBV16 and TRBJ2-1; 8 bases agree with TRBD2. Germline V lookup: CDR1 KGHSY, CDR2 FQNENV. This CDR3 is built from 16 residues. After removal of 6 bases from V and 5 bases from J, the junction contained 12 bases not matched to a gene. The full variable domain, its missing parts supplied by reference TRBV16 and TRBJ2-1, is GEEVAQTPKHLVRGEGQKAKLYCAPIKGHSYVFWYQQVLKNEFKFLISFQNENVFDETGMPKERFSAKCLPNSPCSLEIQATKLEDSAVYFCASRPLMGSGNNEQFFGPGTRLTVL.

This chain connects TRBV9 to TRBJ1-2, with D perhaps matching TRBD1 (6 bases). The ends were cut back, 0 bases at V and 4 bases at J, with 10 bases in the middle. Germline loops: CDR1 SGDLS, CDR2 YYNGEE. CDR3 length: 14 residues. CDR3 coding DNA: TGTGCCAGCAGCGTAGTCGACAGGTCCTATGGCTACACCTTC. Amino acid sequence: CASSVVDRSYGYTF.

The chain combines TRBV18 with TRBJ1-6; 7 bases align to TRBD1. The CDR3 sequence is 17 residues long. J was trimmed by 7 bases and V by 0 bases; bases with no gene match: 9. The germline V gene encodes CDR1 KGHSH and CDR2 LQKENI. In DNA, the CDR3 is TGTGCCAGCTCACCACCATCAGGGGGTGGGGGGAATTCACCCCTCCACTTT. Translated, it gives CASSPPSGGGGNSPLHF. The whole variable domain, remainder taken from reference TRBV18 and TRBJ1-6, is NAGVMQNPRHLVRRRGQEARLRCSPMKGHSHVYWYRQLPEEGLKFMVYLQKENIIDESGMPKERFSAEFPKEGPSILRIQQVVRGDSAAYFCASSPPSGGGGNSPLHFGNGTRLTVT.

V and J are TRBV2 and TRBJ1-5; no reliable D call. V was clipped by 6 bases and J by 10 bases, with 10 bases between them. The CDR3 has 11 residues. Germline V gives CDR1 SNHLY, CDR2 FYNNEI. CDR3 sequence (DNA): TGTGCCAGCAGCCCCTCGGGACCCCAGCATTTT. It yields the protein CASSPSGPQHF.

This clone appeared once. J is TRBJ1-5 and V is TRBV19, with a tentative D call TRBD1 (5 bases). The CDR3 extends over 12 amino acids. CDR1 is LNHDA and CDR2 is SQIVND in the germline V gene (reference sequence). The V gene lost 4 bases and the J gene lost 4 bases, with 5 bases spanning the gap. CDR3 coding DNA: TGTGCCAGTAGTAAGGGGAATCAGCCCCAGCATTTT. It is translated as CASSKGNQPQHF.

This clone was observed a few times. DNA for the CDR3: TGTGCCAGCAGATTTTGGCAGGGTGAGTACTTC. This codes for CASRFWQGEYF. The rearrangement links TRBV5-4 to TRBJ2-7, with D perhaps TRBD1 (5 bases). The CDR3 is 11 residues long. Per the germline V gene, CDR1 is SGHNT and CDR2 is YYREEE (reference sequence). The V gene lost 5 bases and the J gene lost 11 bases, with 14 bases spanning the gap.

The chain is built from TRBV27 and TRBJ2-7; D is perhaps TRBD1 (5 bases). Trimming shortened V by 6 bases and J by 1 base, and 13 bases separated the two germline ends. Germline assignment: CDR1 MNHEY and CDR2 SMNVEV (reference sequence). The CDR3 is 14 residues long. CDR3 sequence: CASRRTRDSYEQYF. The CDR3 DNA follows: TGTGCCAGCAGGCGGACCAGGGATTCCTACGAGCAGTACTTC.

The V and J genes are TRBV6-2 or TRBV6-3 and TRBJ2-5; 11 bases match TRBD1. This CDR3 has 16 amino acids. Trimming at V came to 0 bases and at J to 5 bases, leaving 5 bases not matched to a gene. CDR1 and CDR2 from the germline V gene are MNHEY and SVGEGT. This chain's CDR3 is CASSYSGQGASETQYF. CDR3 nucleotides: TGTGCCAGCAGTTACTCCGGACAGGGGGCATCGGAGACCCAGTACTTC.

The chain has TRBV13 and TRBJ2-3, with 7 bases that match TRBD2. Germline trimming cut 6 bases from V and 4 bases from J; bases unmatched to any gene: 10. The germline V gene has CDR1 PRHDT and CDR2 FYEKMQ (reference sequence). This CDR3 is built from 15 residues. CDR3 DNA: TGTGCCAGCAGGTATCAGGGAGGGTCCGCAGATACGCAGTATTTT. Translation gives CASRYQGGSADTQYF.

V usage is TRBV7-6 and J usage is TRBJ2-7; TRBD2 agrees at 8 bases. The CDR3 runs 16 residues. The V and J ends lost 5 bases and 1 base, in that order; junction bases with no gene match: 10. Looked up from germline, CDR1 is SGHVS and CDR2 is FNYEAQ. CDR3 in amino acids: CASSRAAGVSSYEQYF. CDR3 nucleotide sequence: TGTGCCAGCAGCCGGGCAGCGGGAGTTTCTTCCTACGAGCAGTACTTC.

This chain uses TRBV6-6 with TRBJ1-1; TRBD1 matches 7 bases. The CDR3 is 14 amino acids. Germline-derived CDR1 and CDR2 are MNHNY and SVGAGI (reference sequence). The V and J ends lost 6 bases and 4 bases, in that order; junction bases with no gene match: 8. CDR3 sequence: CASRRQGIGTEAFF. CDR3 nucleotide sequence: TGTGCCAGCAGAAGACAGGGTATAGGCACTGAAGCTTTCTTT.

This sequence joins TRBV7-3 and TRBJ1-1, with D uncertain. CDR1 and CDR2 from the germline V gene are SGHTA and FQGTGA. V shed 6 bases and J shed 4 bases, with 12 bases lying between them. CDR3 length equals 13 residues. The DNA for the CDR3 is TGTGCCAGCAGGCTTAACACGGGCACTGAAGCTTTCTTT. This gives the protein CASRLNTGTEAFF.

The table lists this clone with a few counts. V gene TRBV6-5 combines with J gene TRBJ1-2; 8 bases line up with TRBD1. Trimming at V came to 10 bases and at J to 7 bases, leaving 14 bases not matched to a gene. The CDR3 is made up of 14 amino acids. CDR1 and CDR2 from the germline V gene are MNHEY and SVGAGI. CDR3 sequence reads: CATSGGAAPLGYTF. CDR3 nucleotides: TGTGCCACCTCAGGGGGCGCAGCTCCCCTTGGCTACACCTTC.

This chain links TRBV12-3 or TRBV12-4 with TRBJ2-7; a weak D match, TRBD1 (5 bases). V was pared by 6 bases and J by 7 bases, with 16 bases between. The CDR3 runs to 13 residues. The CDR3 protein is CASSVGPAGEQYF. For the CDR3, the DNA is TGTGCCAGCAGCGTAGGGCCAGCAGGGGAGCAGTACTTC.

This chain connects TRBV14 to TRBJ1-1; the D gene is possibly TRBD1 (6 bases). There are 15 residues in the CDR3. The germline gives CDR1 SGHDN, CDR2 FVKESK. Trimming took 3 bases from V and 1 from J, leaving 12 bases between them. As DNA, the CDR3 is TGTGCCAGCAGCCATACCGGGACACCGAACACTGAAGCTTTCTTT. Amino acid sequence: CASSHTGTPNTEAFF.

The V gene is TRBV5-1, the J gene TRBJ2-7; the D gene is possibly TRBD1 (5 bases). V was trimmed by 4 bases and J by 5 bases, leaving 19 bases between them. This CDR3 is built from 15 residues. The germline gives CDR1 SGHRS, CDR2 YFSETQ. The CDR3 DNA reads TGCGCCAGCAGCCTCCAAAGGGGTCGTACCGACGAGCAGTACTTC. This gives the protein CASSLQRGRTDEQYF.

The rearrangement links TRBV7-2 to TRBJ2-1, with 7 bases fitting TRBD2. V was clipped by 5 bases and J by 9 bases; unmatched bases: 7. The germline gives CDR1 SGHTA, CDR2 FQGNSA. This CDR3 contains 13 residues. The CDR3 nucleotides are TGTGCCAGCAGCAGAGCGGGGTTTCCTGAGCAGTTCTTC. This translates into CASSRAGFPEQFF.

The J gene is TRBJ2-3, the V gene TRBV4-3; 10 nucleotides agree with TRBD2. Germline-derived CDR1 and CDR2 are LGHNA and YSLEER. This CDR3 has 20 amino acids. The V segment lost 1 base and the J segment 1 base; nucleotides outside the gene matches: 14. CDR3 loop: CASSQGGRLAGGRGTDTQYF. The CDR3 coding sequence is TGCGCCAGCAGCCAAGGGGGTAGATTAGCGGGGGGCCGGGGCACAGATACGCAGTATTTT.

This clone is a singleton in its sample. Here the CDR3 DNA reads TGTGCCAGCAGCCAAGATGAGGCAGCGGGAGGCCCCAACACCGGGGAGCTGTTTTTT. Protein sequence: CASSQDEAAGGPNTGELFF. The chain is built from TRBV3-1 (or the pseudogene TRBV3-2) and TRBJ2-2, with 9 bases aligning to TRBD2. From germline, CDR1 is LGHDT and CDR2 YNNKEL (reference sequence). The CDR3 spans 19 residues. Germline trimming cut 0 bases from V and 2 bases from J; bases unmatched to any gene: 10.

The chain carries TRBV6-5 and TRBJ2-7, with D possibly matching TRBD1 (5 bases). This CDR3 comprises 14 residues. Looked up from germline, CDR1 is MNHEY and CDR2 is SVGAGI. V was cut by 6 bases and J by 7 bases, with 19 bases left in between. In DNA form, the CDR3 reads TGTGCCAGCAGGTTGACAGCCTCCTACGAAGAGCAGTACTTC. Translated: CASRLTASYEEQYF.

V is TRBV28 and J is TRBJ1-5; TRBD1 might be the D (5 bases). In germline, CDR1 is MDHEN, CDR2 SYDVKM. The V and J ends lost 7 bases and 5 bases respectively, with 15 bases between them. CDR3 length equals 14 residues. CDR3 protein: CASTPRQPYQPQHF. CDR3 in DNA: TGTGCCAGCACTCCACGACAGCCATATCAGCCCCAGCATTTT.

This clone was observed a handful of times. The genes are TRBV7-2 and TRBJ2-5, with 14 bases aligning to TRBD2. CDR3 length equals 17 residues. Germline values: CDR1 SGHTA, CDR2 FQGNSA. The J segment lost 2 bases and the V segment lost 6 bases, leaving 8 bases of the junction unmatched. CDR3 DNA: TGTGCCAGCAGTATTGGGACTAGCGGGGGCACACAAGAGACCCAGTACTTC. This sequence encodes CASSIGTSGGTQETQYF.

This clone was detected only once. V is TRBV15 and J is TRBJ2-4, with 10 positions matching TRBD1. V shed 1 base and J 7 bases; nucleotides not matched to a gene: 7. Germline CDR1 reads LNHNV; CDR2 reads YYDKDF (reference sequence). The CDR3 has 16 residues. The CDR3 DNA reads as TGTGCCACCAGCAGAGTAGCCGGGACAGGGGTTAACATTCAGTACTTC. Amino acid sequence: CATSRVAGTGVNIQYF.